The present T cell receptor (beta chain) was sequenced within a study of cytomegalovirus exposure and HLA in healthy donors. Overall study context: An early data release held tens of millions of unique TCRs from HLA-typed donors.

General study points: The likely origin of a cluster of highly shared sequence variants was a sequencing artifact. Analysis performed later showed TCR beta chains linked to HLA being more clonally expanded than equally common others.

The PCR employed 60 Vbeta primers together with 13 Jbeta primers. The table came from immunoSEQ multiplex PCR; TCRdb's copy has only in-frame clones and leaves some out. Of roughly 150,000 clones listed, roughly 80% are singletons. This clone is a singleton in its sample. Its antigen is currently unknown. This CDR3 is built from 13 residues. Germline loops: CDR1 SGHTA, CDR2 FQGTGA. The chain has TRBV7-3 and TRBJ2-5, with TRBD1 identical over 7 bases. The J call is in doubt because the DNA end fits TRBJ2-7 better. The clonotype was recovered from a female donor in good health and CMV-seronegative. The sequencing sample was made of PBMCs. The CDR3, as DNA: TGTGCCAGCAGCTCCCGGGACAGCTACGAGCAGTACTTC. Protein sequence: CASSSRDSYEQYF.